Sequencing of this TCR beta chain was carried out in a study of blood T cells in healthy people across ages. Overall study findings and caveats: While age rose, TCR beta diversity per million T cells dropped in a roughly linear way. Naive T cell percentage by flow cytometry tracked strongly with beta diversity. With donor CMV status unknown, expanded clonotype changes were possibly confounded.

PCR was performed a second time for about 6 to 12 cycles using a sample-barcoded 5' primer and a J-beta primer mix. A single record per CDR3 protein comes from TCRdb applying MiXCR to the 5' RACE reads. This repertoire shows a few hundred thousand distinct CDR3 sequences, approximately 52% found once; its top ten account for 51%. Concerning this clonotype: As yet, its antigen is unknown.

Germline V gene lookup returns CDR1 LNHDA and CDR2 SQIVND (reference sequence). Deletions cut 6 bases from V and 4 bases from J, with 16 bases between. The CDR3 loop spans 16 amino acids. Sample: blood. This clonotype was sampled from a man aged 55 to 70 in good health. This chain connects TRBV19 to TRBJ2-6; tentative D call: TRBD1 (5 bases). Here the CDR3 reads CASRTDSMKGANVLTF. The CDR3 DNA is TGTGCCAGTAGGACCGACAGCATGAAGGGGGCCAACGTCCTGACTTTC.